A single sample gave rise to the 24 T cell receptor beta chains below, sequenced in a study of T cells in Graves' hyperthyroidism and ophthalmopathy. RNA transcripts served as the template for amplifying TCR beta CDR3 regions. HTBI primers were employed in a first-round RT-PCR of the TCR CDR3. TCRdb independently ran MiXCR on the multiplex PCR reads; one entry per CDR3 protein. The sample has hundreds of thousands of distinct CDR3 sequences, 14% to 15% seen once; the top ten hold 32%. Input material: blood. Receptor source: a young woman with Graves' hyperthyroidism.

Of note for this clonotype: At one boundary the junction diverges from the germline segment, which might be a read error. The genes are TRBV6-2 or TRBV6-3 and TRBJ2-7; D gene unclear. This CDR3 is 13 amino acids long. Germline V gene data show CDR1 as MNHEY and CDR2 as SVGEGT. The CDR3 is CAGSVLVGYEQYF. In DNA form, the CDR3 reads TGTGCCGGCAGTGTGCTGGTGGGATACGAGCAGTACTTC.

J is TRBJ2-1 and V is TRBV20-1, with D perhaps being TRBD1 or TRBD2 (5 bases each). Germline V CDR1 and CDR2: DFQATT, SNEGSKA (reference sequence). Trimming shortened V by 6 bases and J by 0 bases, and 18 bases separated the two germline ends. This CDR3 is 16 amino acids long. CDR3 in amino acids: CSANRGGTSSYNEQFF. The CDR3 DNA reads TGCAGTGCCAACCGGGGCGGAACGAGCTCCTACAATGAGCAGTTCTTC.

V is TRBV7-3 and J is TRBJ1-6; perhaps TRBD1 as D (5 bases). The V gene's germline CDR1 is SGHTA and CDR2 FQGTGA. The V end lost 2 bases, the J end lost 9 bases, and 11 bases lay between the germline ends. The length of the CDR3 is 14 residues. As DNA, the CDR3 is TGTGCCAGCAGCTTATTAAGGGGTGGTTCACCCCTCCACTTT. Translation: CASSLLRGGSPLHF.

This clonotype was counted between two and nine times. The chain is built from TRBV6-1 and TRBJ2-1; the D gene is possibly TRBD1 (6 bases). V was pared by 7 bases and J by 2 bases, with 15 bases between. The CDR3 runs to 15 residues. Germline CDR1 reads MNHNS; CDR2 reads SASEGT. CDR3 protein: CASKPIQGPYNEQFF. CDR3 DNA: TGTGCCAGCAAGCCAATACAGGGTCCCTACAATGAGCAGTTCTTC.

This clonotype was recorded at least ten times. The rearrangement joins TRBV28 to TRBJ1-2; D is unclear. CDR1 and CDR2 (germline): MDHEN, SYDVKM. There are 13 residues in the CDR3. V was clipped by 0 bases and J by 3 bases, with 5 bases between them. The CDR3 sequence is CASSLWVDYGYTF. CDR3 DNA: TGTGCCAGCAGTTTATGGGTGGACTATGGCTACACCTTC.

This clonotype has a count of ten or more. The gene calls are TRBV28 and TRBJ2-5; 9 bases fit TRBD2. Germline V lookup: CDR1 MDHEN, CDR2 SYDVKM. V was pared by 2 bases and J by 0 bases, with 7 bases of the junction left unmatched. CDR3 length: 17 residues. This CDR3 is CASSLGWLAGNQETQYF. The DNA for the CDR3 is TGTGCCAGCAGTTTAGGCTGGCTAGCGGGAAACCAAGAGACCCAGTACTTC.

This clonotype was seen many times. The chain is built from TRBV28 and TRBJ2-7; 11 bases align to TRBD2. CDR1 is MDHEN, CDR2 SYDVKM, per germline. Trimming took 5 bases from V and 0 from J; bases not matched to a gene: 9. CDR3 length: 17 amino acids. As DNA, the CDR3 is TGTGCCAGCAGTCCCAGATCACTAGCGGGAGACTCCTACGAGCAGTACTTC. It codes for CASSPRSLAGDSYEQYF.

This clonotype was seen at least ten times. The chain uses TRBV30 and TRBJ2-2; either TRBD1 or TRBD2 may supply D (5 bases each). The germline CDR1 and CDR2 sequences are GTSNPN and SVGIG (reference sequence). The V end lost 0 bases, the J end lost 7 bases, and 15 bases lay between the germline ends. The CDR3 contains 15 residues. CDR3 coding DNA: TGTGCCTGGAGTGTTGGGACCCATATGGACGGGGAGCTGTTTTTT. Translated, it gives CAWSVGTHMDGELFF. The whole variable domain, remainder taken from reference TRBV30 and TRBJ2-2, is SQTIHQWPATLVQPVGSPLSLECTVEGTSNPNLYWYRQAAGRGLQLLFYSVGIGQISSEVPQNLSASRPQDRQFILSSKKLLLSDSGFYLCAWSVGTHMDGELFFGEGSRLTVL.

This rearrangement joins TRBV20-1 to TRBJ2-7, with 8 nucleotides matching TRBD1. The CDR3 sequence is 14 residues long. V gave up 0 bases and J gave up 3 bases; unmatched junction bases: 4. Germline CDR1 DFQATT, CDR2 SNEGSKA (reference sequence). DNA of the CDR3: TGCAGTGCTAGAGATTTGGACAGGGTCTACGAGCAGTACTTC. Translated: CSARDLDRVYEQYF.

CDR3 sequence (DNA): TGTGCCAGCAGTTTAATCGGGACAGTAGGTGGAAACACCATATATTTT. Translation: CASSLIGTVGGNTIYF. The chain joins TRBV12-3 or TRBV12-4 to TRBJ1-3; TRBD1 matches 7 bases. The CDR3 runs 16 residues. J lost 3 bases, V lost 2 bases, and 7 bases had no gene match.

This clonotype was seen repeatedly, ten times or more. The chain carries TRBV11-2 and TRBJ2-5; the match to TRBD2 covers 8 bases. Losses at the gene ends were 10 bases for V and 7 bases for J; bases not matched to a gene: 14. From germline, CDR1 is SGHAT and CDR2 FQNNGV. This CDR3 spans 14 amino acids. DNA of the CDR3: TGTGCCACCCATTCGTCGACTAGCGCAGGGACCCAGTACTTC. It is translated as CATHSSTSAGTQYF.

CDR3 region: CASSQDSTATYGYTF. CDR3 nucleotide sequence: TGCGCCAGCAGCCAAGATTCCACAGCAACTTATGGCTACACCTTC. The chain uses TRBV4-1 and TRBJ1-2; D ambiguous. Germline V lookup: CDR1 MGHRA, CDR2 YSYEKL. The CDR3 totals 15 residues. Trimming stripped 0 bases from V and 5 bases from J, with 13 bases between.

This clonotype was observed a few times. In DNA, the CDR3 is TGCGCCAGCAGTGGGTCCCTACTAGCGGGAGCGGTCATCGAGCAGTACTTC. Its protein is CASSGSLLAGAVIEQYF. The chain has TRBV10-2 and TRBJ2-7, with TRBD2 matching over 11 bases. V lost 4 bases, J lost 6 bases, and 14 bases stayed unmatched. Germline V CDR1 and CDR2: WSHSY, SAAADI. The CDR3 has 17 residues.

This clonotype was seen many times. V and J are TRBV12-3 or TRBV12-4 and TRBJ2-7, with D unclear. This CDR3 region has 14 residues. The V end was cut by 3 bases, the J end by 7 bases, with 16 bases between. CDR3 nucleotide sequence: TGTGCCAGCAGTTTCGGACGGAGCCCGATTGAGCAGTACTTC. This translates into CASSFGRSPIEQYF.

This clonotype was observed at least ten times. The chain has TRBV28 and TRBJ2-7; D is undetermined. V was clipped by 8 bases and J by 0 bases, with 14 bases between them. The CDR3 contains 14 residues. Germline loops: CDR1 MDHEN, CDR2 SYDVKM. The CDR3 DNA follows: TGTGCCAGCGTCGGCGACCCGGACTCCTACGAGCAGTACTTC. This translates into CASVGDPDSYEQYF.

This clonotype was picked up a small number of times. The V and J genes are TRBV6-5 and TRBJ1-6; D ambiguous. This CDR3 comprises 18 residues. Germline V gene sequence: CDR1 MNHEY, CDR2 SVGAGI. Trimming took off 0 bases at V and 0 bases at J, with 12 bases between the two ends. The CDR3 here is CASSYSLPKSSYNSPLHF. DNA of the CDR3: TGTGCCAGCAGTTACTCGCTGCCTAAGAGCTCCTATAATTCACCCCTCCACTTT.

This clonotype appeared a few times. This rearrangement joins TRBV6-1 to TRBJ2-1, with 11 bases matching TRBD1. CDR3 length equals 14 residues. V shed 7 bases and J 9 bases; nucleotides not matched to a gene: 8. CDR1 and CDR2 (germline): MNHNS, SASEGT. The CDR3 region has the DNA TGTGCCAGCAAACCGGGACAGGGGGTCGGTGAGCAGTTCTTC. Translated, it gives CASKPGQGVGEQFF.

This clonotype was detected many times. The J gene is TRBJ2-7, the V gene TRBV27; 9 bases fit TRBD2. Germline CDR1 reads MNHEY; CDR2 reads SMNVEV (reference sequence). The CDR3 runs to 15 residues. The V and J ends lost 5 bases and 4 bases, in that order; junction bases with no gene match: 9. In nucleotides, the CDR3 is TGTGCCAGCAGTCTCTTCGCGGGAGGGATTTACGAGCAGTACTTC. It specifies CASSLFAGGIYEQYF.

This clonotype was detected a few times. The V gene is TRBV27, the J gene TRBJ2-3, with 7 nucleotides matching TRBD2. This CDR3 region has 17 residues. CDR1 and CDR2 (germline): MNHEY, SMNVEV (reference sequence). The V gene end was trimmed by 0 bases and the J gene end by 0 bases; junction bases not matched to a gene: 6. CDR3 DNA sequence: TGTGCCAGCAGTTTATCAAGGGAGGGTCAAAGCACAGATACGCAGTATTTT. Translation gives CASSLSREGQSTDTQYF.

J is TRBJ1-2 and V is TRBV29-1; D uncertain. CDR1 and CDR2 (germline): SQVTM, ANQGSEA. CDR3 length: 11 residues. V was shortened by 6 bases and J by 8 bases, with 13 bases between the two germline ends. The CDR3 protein is CSVTDLHGYTF. DNA of the CDR3: TGCAGCGTCACCGACCTGCACGGCTACACCTTC. Complete variable domain (other parts from reference TRBV29-1 and TRBJ1-2): SAVISQKPSRDICQRGTSLTIQCQVDSQVTMMFWYRQQPGQSLTLIATANQGSEATYESGFVIDKFPISRPNLTFSTLTVSNMSPEDSSIYLCSVTDLHGYTFGSGTRLTVV.

The chain combines TRBV5-1 with TRBJ2-2; TRBD2 aligns across 10 bases. Trimming cost V 1 base and J 3 bases; bases outside gene matches: 6. The CDR3 is 17 amino acids. From germline, CDR1 is SGHRS and CDR2 YFSETQ. CDR3 DNA: TGCGCCAGCAGCTTGTTGCCTAGCGGGAGTGACACCGGGGAGCTGTTTTTT. Translating it yields CASSLLPSGSDTGELFF.

The rearrangement links TRBV20-1 to TRBJ2-4; 9 bases align to TRBD1. The CDR3 sequence is 17 residues long. The V gene's germline CDR1 is DFQATT and CDR2 SNEGSKA (reference sequence). Trimming cost V 0 bases and J 5 bases; bases outside gene matches: 11. The CDR3 loop is CSARELTPTGGENIQYF. The CDR3 nucleotides read TGCAGTGCTAGAGAGCTAACACCGACAGGGGGAGAAAACATTCAGTACTTC.

The chain recombines TRBV5-6 with TRBJ2-1; 7 bases are shared with TRBD2. The CDR3 is 15 amino acids. CDR1 and CDR2 from the germline V gene are SGHDT and YYEEEE. V was clipped by 2 bases and J by 5 bases; unmatched bases: 7. CDR3 residues: CASSLPGGLNNEQFF. The CDR3 DNA sequence: TGTGCCAGCAGCTTACCGGGAGGCCTTAACAATGAGCAGTTCTTC.

In its sample, this clonotype was seen a few times. The chain couples TRBV11-2 to TRBJ1-1; a possible D gene is TRBD1 (5 bases). The CDR3 is made up of 14 amino acids. From germline, CDR1 is SGHAT and CDR2 FQNNGV. Trimming cost V 1 base and J 1 base, with 7 bases left between them. The CDR3 here is CASSLAGQNTEAFF. CDR3 sequence (DNA): TGTGCCAGCAGCTTAGCGGGGCAGAACACTGAAGCTTTCTTT. The variable domain in full, completed from reference TRBV11-2 and TRBJ1-1, reads EAGVAQSPRYKIIEKRQSVAFWCNPISGHATLYWYQQILGQGPKLLIQFQNNGVVDDSQLPKDRFSAERLKGVDSTLKIQPAKLEDSAVYLCASSLAGQNTEAFFGQGTRLTVV.